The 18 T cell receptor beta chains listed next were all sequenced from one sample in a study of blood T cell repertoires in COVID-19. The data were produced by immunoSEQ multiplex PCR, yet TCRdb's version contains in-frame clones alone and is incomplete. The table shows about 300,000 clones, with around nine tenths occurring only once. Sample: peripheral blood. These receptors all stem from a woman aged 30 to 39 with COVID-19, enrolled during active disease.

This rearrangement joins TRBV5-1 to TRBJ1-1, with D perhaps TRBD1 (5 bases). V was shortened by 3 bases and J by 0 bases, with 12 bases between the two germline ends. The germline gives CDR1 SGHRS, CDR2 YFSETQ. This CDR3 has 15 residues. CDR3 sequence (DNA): TGCGCCAGCAGCTCCGTCCAGGGTTTGAACACTGAAGCTTTCTTT. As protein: CASSSVQGLNTEAFF.

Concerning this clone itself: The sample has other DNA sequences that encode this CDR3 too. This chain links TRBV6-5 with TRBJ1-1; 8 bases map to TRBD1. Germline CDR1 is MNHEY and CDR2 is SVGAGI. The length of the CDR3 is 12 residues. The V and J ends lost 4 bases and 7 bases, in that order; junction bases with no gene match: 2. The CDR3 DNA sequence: TGTGCCAGCAGTTTCACAGGGGGTGAAGCTTTCTTT. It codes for CASSFTGGEAFF.

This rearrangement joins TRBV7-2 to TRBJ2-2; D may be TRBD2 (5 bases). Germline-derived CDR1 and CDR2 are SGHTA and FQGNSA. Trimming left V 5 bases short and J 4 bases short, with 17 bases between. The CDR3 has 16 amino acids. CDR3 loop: CASSTTPRAGTGELFF. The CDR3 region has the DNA TGTGCCAGCAGCACCACCCCCCGGGCGGGCACCGGGGAGCTGTTTTTT.

CDR3 nucleotide sequence: TGTGCCAGCAGCCATGATACAGCATACTCTGGAAACACCATATATTTT. Amino acids: CASSHDTAYSGNTIYF. This chain links TRBV28 with TRBJ1-3; the D is unclear. Per the germline V gene, CDR1 is MDHEN and CDR2 is SYDVKM. The CDR3 consists of 16 residues. V was shortened by 6 bases and J by 0 bases, with 15 bases between the two germline ends.

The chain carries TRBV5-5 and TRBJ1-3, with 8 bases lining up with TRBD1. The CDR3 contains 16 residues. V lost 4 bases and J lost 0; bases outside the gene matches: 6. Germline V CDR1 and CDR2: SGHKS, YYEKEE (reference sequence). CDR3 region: CASSRATGDSGNTIYF. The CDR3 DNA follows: TGTGCCAGCAGCCGAGCGACAGGGGACTCTGGAAACACCATATATTTT.

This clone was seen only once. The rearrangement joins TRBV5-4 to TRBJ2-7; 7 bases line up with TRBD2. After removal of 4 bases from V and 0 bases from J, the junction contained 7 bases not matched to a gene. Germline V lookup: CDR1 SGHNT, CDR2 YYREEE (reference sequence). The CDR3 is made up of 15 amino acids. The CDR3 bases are TGTGCCAGCAGCAATGTAAGCGGGAACTCCTACGAGCAGTACTTC. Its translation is CASSNVSGNSYEQYF.

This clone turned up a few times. As DNA, the CDR3 is TGTGCCTGGAGGGGACTAGCGGGAGTGAGGACCGGGGAGCTGTTTTTT. Translated, it gives CAWRGLAGVRTGELFF. The V call is TRBV30, the J call TRBJ2-2; 14 bases are shared with TRBD2. V gave up 3 bases and J gave up 5 bases; unmatched junction bases: 5. The CDR3 sequence is 16 residues long. Germline V gene lookup returns CDR1 GTSNPN and CDR2 SVGIG (reference sequence).

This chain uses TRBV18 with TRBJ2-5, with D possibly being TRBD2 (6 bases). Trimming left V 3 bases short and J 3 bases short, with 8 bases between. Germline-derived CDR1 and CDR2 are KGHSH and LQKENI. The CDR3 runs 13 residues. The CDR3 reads CASSPRGKETQYF. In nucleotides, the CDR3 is TGTGCCAGCTCACCGCGGGGTAAAGAGACCCAGTACTTC.

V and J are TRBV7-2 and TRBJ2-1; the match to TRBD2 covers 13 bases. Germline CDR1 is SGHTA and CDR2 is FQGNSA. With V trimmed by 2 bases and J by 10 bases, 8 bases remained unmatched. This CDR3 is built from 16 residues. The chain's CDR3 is CASSLPGLAGFREQFF. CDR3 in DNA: TGTGCCAGCAGCTTACCGGGACTAGCGGGATTCCGAGAGCAGTTCTTC.

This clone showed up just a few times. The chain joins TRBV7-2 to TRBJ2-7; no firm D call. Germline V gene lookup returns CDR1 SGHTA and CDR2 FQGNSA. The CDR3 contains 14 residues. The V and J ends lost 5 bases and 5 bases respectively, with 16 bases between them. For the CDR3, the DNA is TGTGCCAGCAGCCTATACGGGTCATCCAACGAGCAGTACTTC. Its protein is CASSLYGSSNEQYF.

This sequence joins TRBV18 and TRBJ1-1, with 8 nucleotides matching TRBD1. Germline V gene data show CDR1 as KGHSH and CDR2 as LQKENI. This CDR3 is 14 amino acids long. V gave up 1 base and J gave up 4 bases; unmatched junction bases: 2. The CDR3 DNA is TGTGCCAGCTCACCACAAGGACAGGGCACTGAAGCTTTCTTT. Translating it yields CASSPQGQGTEAFF.

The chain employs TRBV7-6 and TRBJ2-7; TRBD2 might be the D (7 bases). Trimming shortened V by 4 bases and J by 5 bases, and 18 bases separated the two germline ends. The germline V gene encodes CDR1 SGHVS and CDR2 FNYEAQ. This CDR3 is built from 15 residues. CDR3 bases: TGTGCCAGCAGCTATGGGTTGGCGGGGGCCCACGAGCAGTACTTC. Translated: CASSYGLAGAHEQYF.

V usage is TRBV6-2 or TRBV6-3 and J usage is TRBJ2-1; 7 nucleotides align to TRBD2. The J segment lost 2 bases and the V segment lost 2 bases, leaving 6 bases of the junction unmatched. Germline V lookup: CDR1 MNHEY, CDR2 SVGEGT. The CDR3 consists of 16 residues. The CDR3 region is CASSYGREFTYNEQFF. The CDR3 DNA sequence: TGTGCCAGCAGTTACGGGCGGGAGTTCACCTACAATGAGCAGTTCTTC.

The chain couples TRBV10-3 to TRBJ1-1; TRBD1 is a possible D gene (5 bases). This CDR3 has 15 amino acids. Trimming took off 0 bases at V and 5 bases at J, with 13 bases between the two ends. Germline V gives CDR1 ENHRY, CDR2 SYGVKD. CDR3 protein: CAISESEGRGTEAFF. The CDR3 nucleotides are TGTGCCATCAGTGAGTCGGAGGGGCGAGGGACTGAAGCTTTCTTT.

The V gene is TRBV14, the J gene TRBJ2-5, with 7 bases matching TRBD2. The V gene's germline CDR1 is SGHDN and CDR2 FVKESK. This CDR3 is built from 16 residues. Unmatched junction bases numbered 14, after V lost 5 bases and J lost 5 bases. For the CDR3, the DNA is TGTGCCAGCAGCAGCCGCCGACTAGCTACGGGGGAGACCCAGTACTTC. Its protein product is CASSSRRLATGETQYF.

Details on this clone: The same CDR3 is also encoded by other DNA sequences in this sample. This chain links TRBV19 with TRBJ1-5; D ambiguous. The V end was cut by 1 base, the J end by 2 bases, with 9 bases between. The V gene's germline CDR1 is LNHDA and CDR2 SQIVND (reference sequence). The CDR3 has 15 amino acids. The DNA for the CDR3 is TGTGCCAGTAGTATAGGAAGAGGAGGCAATCAGCCCCAGCATTTT. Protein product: CASSIGRGGNQPQHF.

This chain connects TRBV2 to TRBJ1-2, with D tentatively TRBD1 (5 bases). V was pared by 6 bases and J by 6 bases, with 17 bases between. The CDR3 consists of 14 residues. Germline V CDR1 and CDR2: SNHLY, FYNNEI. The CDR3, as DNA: TGTGCCAGCAGCCGAATCCCCAGGGCTAATGGCTACACCTTC. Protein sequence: CASSRIPRANGYTF.

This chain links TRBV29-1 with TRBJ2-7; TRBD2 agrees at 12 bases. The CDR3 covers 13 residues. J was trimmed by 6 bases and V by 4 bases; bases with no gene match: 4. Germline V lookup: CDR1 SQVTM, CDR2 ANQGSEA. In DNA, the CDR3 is TGCAGCGTTGGACTAGCGGGAGCTGGCGAGCAGTACTTC. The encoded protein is CSVGLAGAGEQYF.